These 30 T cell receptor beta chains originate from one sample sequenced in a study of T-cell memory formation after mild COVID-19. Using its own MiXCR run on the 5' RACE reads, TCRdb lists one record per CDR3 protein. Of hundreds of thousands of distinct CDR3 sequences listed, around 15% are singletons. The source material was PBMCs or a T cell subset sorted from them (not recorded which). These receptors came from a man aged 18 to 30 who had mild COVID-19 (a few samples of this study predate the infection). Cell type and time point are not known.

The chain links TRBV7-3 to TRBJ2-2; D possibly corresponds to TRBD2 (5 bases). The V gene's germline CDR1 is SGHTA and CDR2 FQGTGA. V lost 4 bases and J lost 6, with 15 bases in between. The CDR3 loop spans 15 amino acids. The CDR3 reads CASSSRIARAGELFF. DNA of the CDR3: TGTGCCAGCAGCTCTCGTATAGCGAGGGCCGGGGAGCTGTTTTTT.

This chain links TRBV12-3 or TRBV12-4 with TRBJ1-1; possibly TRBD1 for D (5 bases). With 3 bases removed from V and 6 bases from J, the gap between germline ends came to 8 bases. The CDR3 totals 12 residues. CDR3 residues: CASSFPGPEAFF. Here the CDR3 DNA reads TGTGCCAGCAGTTTCCCAGGGCCTGAAGCTTTCTTT.

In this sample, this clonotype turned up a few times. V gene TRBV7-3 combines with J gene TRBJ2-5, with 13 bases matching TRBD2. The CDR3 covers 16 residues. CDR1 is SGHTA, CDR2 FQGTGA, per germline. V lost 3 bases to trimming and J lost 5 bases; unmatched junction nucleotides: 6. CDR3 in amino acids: CASSLGGLAGTETQYF. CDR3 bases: TGTGCCAGCAGCTTGGGGGGACTAGCGGGGACGGAGACCCAGTACTTC.

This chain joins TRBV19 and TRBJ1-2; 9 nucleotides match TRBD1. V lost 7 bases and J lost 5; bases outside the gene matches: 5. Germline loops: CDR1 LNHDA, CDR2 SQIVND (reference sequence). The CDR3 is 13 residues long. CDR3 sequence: CASNRGPEYGYTF. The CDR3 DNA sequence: TGTGCCAGTAACAGGGGGCCGGAGTATGGCTACACCTTC.

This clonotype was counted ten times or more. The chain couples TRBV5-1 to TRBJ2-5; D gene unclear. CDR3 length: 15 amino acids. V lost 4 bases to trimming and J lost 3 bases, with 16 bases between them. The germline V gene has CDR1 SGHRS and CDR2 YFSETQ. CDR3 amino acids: CASSLAVLSEETQYF. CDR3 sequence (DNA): TGCGCCAGCAGCCTTGCAGTCCTGTCGGAAGAGACCCAGTACTTC. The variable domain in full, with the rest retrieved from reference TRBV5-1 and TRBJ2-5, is KAGVTQTPRYLIKTRGQQVTLSCSPISGHRSVSWYQQTPGQGLQFLFEYFSETQRNKGNFPGRFSGRQFSNSRSEMNVSTLELGDSALYLCASSLAVLSEETQYFGPGTRLLVL.

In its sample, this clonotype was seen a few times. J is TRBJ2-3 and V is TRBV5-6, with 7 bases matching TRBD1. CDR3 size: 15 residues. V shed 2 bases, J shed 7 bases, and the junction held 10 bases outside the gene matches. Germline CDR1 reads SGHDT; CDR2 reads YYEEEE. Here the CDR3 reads CASSFPGQKGYTQYF. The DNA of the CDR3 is TGTGCCAGCAGCTTCCCGGGACAGAAAGGATATACGCAGTATTTT.

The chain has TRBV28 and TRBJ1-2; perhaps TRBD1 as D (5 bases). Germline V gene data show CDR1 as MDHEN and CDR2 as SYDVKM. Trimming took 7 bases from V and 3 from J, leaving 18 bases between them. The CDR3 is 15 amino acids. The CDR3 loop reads CASKYRDLNYYGYTF. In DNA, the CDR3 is TGTGCCAGCAAATACCGGGACTTAAATTACTATGGCTACACCTTC.

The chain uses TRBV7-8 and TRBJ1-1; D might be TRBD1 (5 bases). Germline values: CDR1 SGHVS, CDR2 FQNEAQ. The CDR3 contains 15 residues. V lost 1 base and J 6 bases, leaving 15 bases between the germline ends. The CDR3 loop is CASSLEGLMLAEAFF. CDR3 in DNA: TGTGCCAGCAGCTTAGAGGGACTAATGCTGGCTGAAGCTTTCTTT.

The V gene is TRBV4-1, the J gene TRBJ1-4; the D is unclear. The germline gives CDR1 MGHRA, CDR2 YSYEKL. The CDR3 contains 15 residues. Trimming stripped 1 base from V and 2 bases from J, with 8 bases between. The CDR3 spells CASSQVRATNEKLFF. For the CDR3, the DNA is TGCGCCAGCAGCCAAGTCCGGGCCACTAATGAAAAACTGTTTTTT.

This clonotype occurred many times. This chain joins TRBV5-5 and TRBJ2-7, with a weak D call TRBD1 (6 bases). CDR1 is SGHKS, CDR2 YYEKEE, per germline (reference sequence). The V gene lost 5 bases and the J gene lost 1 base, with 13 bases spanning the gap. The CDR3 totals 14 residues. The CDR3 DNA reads TGTGCCAGCAGTTTACGGACAGTATCCTACGAGCAGTACGTC. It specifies CASSLRTVSYEQYV.

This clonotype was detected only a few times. This CDR3 is CASSVATAASGGTEAFF. CDR3 DNA: TGTGCCAGCAGCGTAGCTACTGCCGCTTCTGGGGGCACTGAAGCTTTCTTT. V gene TRBV9 combines with J gene TRBJ1-1; perhaps TRBD1 as D (5 bases). This CDR3 region has 17 residues. The germline V and J ends were trimmed by 0 bases and 4 bases, with 19 bases remaining between them. The germline V gene has CDR1 SGDLS and CDR2 YYNGEE.

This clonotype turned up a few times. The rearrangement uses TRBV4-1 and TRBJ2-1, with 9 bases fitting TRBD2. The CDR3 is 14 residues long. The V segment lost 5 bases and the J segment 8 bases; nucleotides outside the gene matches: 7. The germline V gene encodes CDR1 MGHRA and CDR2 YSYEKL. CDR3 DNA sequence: TGCGCCAGCAGCTTCCTAGGCGGGGGGGATGAGCAGTTCTTC. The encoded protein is CASSFLGGGDEQFF.

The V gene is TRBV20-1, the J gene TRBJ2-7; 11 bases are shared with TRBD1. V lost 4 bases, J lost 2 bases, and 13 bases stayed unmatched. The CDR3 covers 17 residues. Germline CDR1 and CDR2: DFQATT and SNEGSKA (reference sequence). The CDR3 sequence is CSATGTGGLRTTYEQYV. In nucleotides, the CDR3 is TGCAGTGCTACCGGGACAGGGGGATTGCGTACGACCTACGAGCAGTACGTC.

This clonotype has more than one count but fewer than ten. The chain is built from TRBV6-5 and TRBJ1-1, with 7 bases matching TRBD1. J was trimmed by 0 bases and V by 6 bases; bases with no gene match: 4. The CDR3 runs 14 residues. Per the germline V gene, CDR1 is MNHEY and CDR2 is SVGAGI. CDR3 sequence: CASRGTAMNTEAFF. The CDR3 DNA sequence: TGTGCCAGCAGAGGGACAGCCATGAACACTGAAGCTTTCTTT.

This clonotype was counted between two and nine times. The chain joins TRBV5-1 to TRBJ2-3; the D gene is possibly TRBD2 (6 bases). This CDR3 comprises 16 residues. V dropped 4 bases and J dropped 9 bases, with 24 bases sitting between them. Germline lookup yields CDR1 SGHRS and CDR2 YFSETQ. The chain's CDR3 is CASSPSRGYGLDTQYF. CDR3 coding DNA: TGCGCCAGCAGCCCATCCCGGGGGTACGGGTTAGACACGCAGTATTTT. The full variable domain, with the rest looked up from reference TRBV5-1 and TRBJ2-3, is KAGVTQTPRYLIKTRGQQVTLSCSPISGHRSVSWYQQTPGQGLQFLFEYFSETQRNKGNFPGRFSGRQFSNSRSEMNVSTLELGDSALYLCASSPSRGYGLDTQYFGPGTRLTVL.

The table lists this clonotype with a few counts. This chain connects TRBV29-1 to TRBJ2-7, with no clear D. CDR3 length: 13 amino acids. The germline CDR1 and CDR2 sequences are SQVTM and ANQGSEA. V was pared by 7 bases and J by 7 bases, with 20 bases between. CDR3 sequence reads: CSAAPSGFREQYF. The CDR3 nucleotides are TGCAGCGCTGCGCCCTCCGGGTTCCGAGAGCAGTACTTC.

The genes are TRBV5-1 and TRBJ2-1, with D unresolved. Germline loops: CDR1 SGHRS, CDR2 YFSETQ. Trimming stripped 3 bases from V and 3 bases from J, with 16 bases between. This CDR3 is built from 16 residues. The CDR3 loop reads CASSWPRAGFYNEQFF. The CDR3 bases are TGCGCCAGCAGCTGGCCCCGGGCAGGTTTCTACAATGAGCAGTTCTTC.

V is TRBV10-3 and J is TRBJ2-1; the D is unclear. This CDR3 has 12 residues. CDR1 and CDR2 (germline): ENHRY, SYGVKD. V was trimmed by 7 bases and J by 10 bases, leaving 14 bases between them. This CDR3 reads CAITTPEREQFF. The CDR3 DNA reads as TGTGCCATCACAACCCCCGAACGCGAGCAGTTCTTC.

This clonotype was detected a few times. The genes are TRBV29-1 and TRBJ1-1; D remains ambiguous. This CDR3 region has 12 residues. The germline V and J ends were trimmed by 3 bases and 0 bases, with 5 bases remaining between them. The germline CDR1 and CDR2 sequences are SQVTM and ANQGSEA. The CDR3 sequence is CSVETVNTEAFF. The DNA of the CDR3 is TGCAGCGTTGAGACGGTGAACACTGAAGCTTTCTTT. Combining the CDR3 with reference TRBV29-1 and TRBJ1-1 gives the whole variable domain SAVISQKPSRDICQRGTSLTIQCQVDSQVTMMFWYRQQPGQSLTLIATANQGSEATYESGFVIDKFPISRPNLTFSTLTVSNMSPEDSSIYLCSVETVNTEAFFGQGTRLTVV.

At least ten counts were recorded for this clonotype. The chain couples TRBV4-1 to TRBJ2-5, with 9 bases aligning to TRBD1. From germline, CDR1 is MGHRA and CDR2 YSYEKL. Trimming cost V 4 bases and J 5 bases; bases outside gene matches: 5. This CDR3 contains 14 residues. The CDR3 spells CASSRDREMETQYF. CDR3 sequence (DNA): TGCGCCAGCAGCCGGGACAGGGAGATGGAGACCCAGTACTTC.

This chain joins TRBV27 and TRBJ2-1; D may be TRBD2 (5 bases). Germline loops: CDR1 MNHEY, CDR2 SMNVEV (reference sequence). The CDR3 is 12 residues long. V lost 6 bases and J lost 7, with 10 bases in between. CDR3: CASRTEGNEQFF. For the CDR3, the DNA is TGTGCCAGCAGGACTGAGGGAAATGAGCAGTTCTTC.

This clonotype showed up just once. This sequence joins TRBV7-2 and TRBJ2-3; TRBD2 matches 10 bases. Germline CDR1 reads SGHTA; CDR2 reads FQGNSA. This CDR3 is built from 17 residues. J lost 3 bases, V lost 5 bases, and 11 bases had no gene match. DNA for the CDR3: TGTGCCAGCAGCCGACGGCGCAGCGGGGGGGTGACAGATACGCAGTATTTT. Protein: CASSRRRSGGVTDTQYF.

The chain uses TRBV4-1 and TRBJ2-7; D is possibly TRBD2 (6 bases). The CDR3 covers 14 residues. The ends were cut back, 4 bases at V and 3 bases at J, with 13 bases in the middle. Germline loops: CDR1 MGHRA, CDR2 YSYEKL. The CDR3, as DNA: TGCGCCAGCAGCCCCCTGGAGGGAAGCTACGAGCAGTACGTC. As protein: CASSPLEGSYEQYV.

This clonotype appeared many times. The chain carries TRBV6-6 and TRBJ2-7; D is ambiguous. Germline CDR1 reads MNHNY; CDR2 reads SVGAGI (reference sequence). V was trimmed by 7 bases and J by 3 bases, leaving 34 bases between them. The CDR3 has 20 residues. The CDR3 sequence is CASTMPRLGFSDGSGYEQYV. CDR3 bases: TGTGCCAGCACCATGCCCCGCTTGGGTTTCTCGGACGGCTCCGGCTACGAGCAGTACGTC.

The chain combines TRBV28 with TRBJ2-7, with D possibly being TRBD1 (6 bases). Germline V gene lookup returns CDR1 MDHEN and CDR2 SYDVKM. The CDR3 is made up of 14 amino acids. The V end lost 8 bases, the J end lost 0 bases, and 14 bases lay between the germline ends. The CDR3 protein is CASGTGHSSYEQYF. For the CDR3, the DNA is TGTGCCAGCGGTACAGGGCACAGCTCCTACGAGCAGTACTTC.

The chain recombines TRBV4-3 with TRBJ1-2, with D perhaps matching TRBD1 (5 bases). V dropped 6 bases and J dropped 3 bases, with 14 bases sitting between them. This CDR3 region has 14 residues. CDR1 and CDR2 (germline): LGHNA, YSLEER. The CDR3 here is CASSPGPKDYGYTF. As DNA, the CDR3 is TGCGCCAGCAGTCCGGGACCGAAGGACTATGGCTACACCTTC.

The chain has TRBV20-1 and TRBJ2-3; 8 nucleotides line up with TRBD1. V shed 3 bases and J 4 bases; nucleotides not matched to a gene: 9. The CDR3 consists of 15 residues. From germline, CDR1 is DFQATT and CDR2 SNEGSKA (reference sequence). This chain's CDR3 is CSASGYRGIADTQYF. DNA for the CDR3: TGCAGTGCTAGTGGGTACAGGGGGATCGCAGATACGCAGTATTTT.

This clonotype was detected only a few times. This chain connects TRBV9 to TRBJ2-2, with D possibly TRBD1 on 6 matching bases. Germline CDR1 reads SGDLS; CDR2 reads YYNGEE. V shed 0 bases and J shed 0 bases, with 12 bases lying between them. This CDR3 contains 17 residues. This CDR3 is CASSVVARTANTGELFF. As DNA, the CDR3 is TGTGCCAGCAGCGTAGTTGCTAGGACAGCGAACACCGGGGAGCTGTTTTTT.

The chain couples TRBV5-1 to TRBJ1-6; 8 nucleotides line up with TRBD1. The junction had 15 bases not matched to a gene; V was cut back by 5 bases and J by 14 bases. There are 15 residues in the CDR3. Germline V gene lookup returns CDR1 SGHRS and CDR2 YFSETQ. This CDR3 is CASRMGTGLERALHF. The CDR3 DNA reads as TGCGCCAGCAGAATGGGGACAGGCTTGGAGAGGGCCCTCCACTTT.

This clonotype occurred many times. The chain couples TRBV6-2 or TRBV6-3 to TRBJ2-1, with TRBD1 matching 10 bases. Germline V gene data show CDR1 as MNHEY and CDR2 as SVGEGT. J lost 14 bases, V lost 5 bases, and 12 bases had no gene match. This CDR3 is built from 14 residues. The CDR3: CASSTSPDRGREFF. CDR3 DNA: TGTGCCAGCAGTACAAGCCCGGACAGGGGGAGGGAGTTCTTC.